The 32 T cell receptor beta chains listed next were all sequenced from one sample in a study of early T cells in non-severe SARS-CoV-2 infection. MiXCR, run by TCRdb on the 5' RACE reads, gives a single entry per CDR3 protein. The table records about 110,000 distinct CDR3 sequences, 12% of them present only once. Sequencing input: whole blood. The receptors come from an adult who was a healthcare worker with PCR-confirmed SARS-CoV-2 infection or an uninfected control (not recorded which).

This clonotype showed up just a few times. DNA of the CDR3: TGTGCCAGCAGGCCCACTAGCGGGAGGGCCCACGAGCAGTACTTC. It yields the protein CASRPTSGRAHEQYF. V usage is TRBV7-2 and J usage is TRBJ2-7, with 13 bases that match TRBD2. The CDR3 extends over 15 amino acids. Trimming at V came to 6 bases and at J to 5 bases, leaving 7 bases not matched to a gene. The germline CDR1 and CDR2 sequences are SGHTA and FQGNSA. The full variable domain, its missing parts supplied by reference TRBV7-2 and TRBJ2-7, is GAGVSQSPSNKVTEKGKDVELRCDPISGHTALYWYRQSLGQGLEFLIYFQGNSAPDKSGLPSDRFSAERTGGSVSTLTIQRTQQEDSAVYLCASRPTSGRAHEQYFGPGTRLTVT.

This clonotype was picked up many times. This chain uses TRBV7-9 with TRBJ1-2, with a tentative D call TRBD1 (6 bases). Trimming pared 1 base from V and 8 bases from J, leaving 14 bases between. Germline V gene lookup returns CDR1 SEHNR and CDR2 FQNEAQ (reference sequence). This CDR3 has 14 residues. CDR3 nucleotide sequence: TGTGCCAGCAGCTTAGAGTCACAGGGTCGCGGCTACACCTTC. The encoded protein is CASSLESQGRGYTF.

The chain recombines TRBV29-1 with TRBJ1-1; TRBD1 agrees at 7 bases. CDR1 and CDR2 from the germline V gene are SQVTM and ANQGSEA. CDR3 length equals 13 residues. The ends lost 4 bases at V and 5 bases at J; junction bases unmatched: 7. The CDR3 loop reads CSVVRGHDTEAFF. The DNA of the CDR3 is TGCAGCGTTGTGAGGGGGCATGATACTGAAGCTTTCTTT.

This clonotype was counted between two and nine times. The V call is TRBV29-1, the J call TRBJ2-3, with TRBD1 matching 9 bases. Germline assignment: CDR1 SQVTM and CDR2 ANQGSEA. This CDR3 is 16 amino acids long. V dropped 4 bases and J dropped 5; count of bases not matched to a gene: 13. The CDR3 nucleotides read TGCAGCGTTGGGCCACAGGGGGCCCTCATTGGAGATACGCAGTATTTT. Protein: CSVGPQGALIGDTQYF.

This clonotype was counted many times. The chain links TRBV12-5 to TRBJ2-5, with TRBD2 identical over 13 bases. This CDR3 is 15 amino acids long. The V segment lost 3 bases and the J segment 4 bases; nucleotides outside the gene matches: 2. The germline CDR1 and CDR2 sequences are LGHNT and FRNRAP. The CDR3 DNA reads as TGTGCTAGTGGTTTCACTAGCGGGAGGGGAGAGACCCAGTACTTC. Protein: CASGFTSGRGETQYF.

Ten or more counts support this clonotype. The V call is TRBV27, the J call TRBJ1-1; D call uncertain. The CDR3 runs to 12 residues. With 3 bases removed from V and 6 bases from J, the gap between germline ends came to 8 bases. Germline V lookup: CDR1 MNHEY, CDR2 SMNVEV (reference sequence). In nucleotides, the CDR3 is TGTGCCAGCAGTTTTATGGGAGCTGAAGCTTTCTTT. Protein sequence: CASSFMGAEAFF.

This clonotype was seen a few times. Here the CDR3 reads CAISSGTGPSGANVLTF. The CDR3 DNA reads as TGTGCCATCAGTTCCGGGACAGGACCCTCTGGGGCCAACGTCCTGACTTTC. This chain joins TRBV10-3 and TRBJ2-6; 8 bases map to TRBD1. Unmatched junction bases numbered 6, after V lost 5 bases and J lost 0 bases. CDR1 and CDR2 from the germline V gene are ENHRY and SYGVKD. The CDR3 is 17 residues long.

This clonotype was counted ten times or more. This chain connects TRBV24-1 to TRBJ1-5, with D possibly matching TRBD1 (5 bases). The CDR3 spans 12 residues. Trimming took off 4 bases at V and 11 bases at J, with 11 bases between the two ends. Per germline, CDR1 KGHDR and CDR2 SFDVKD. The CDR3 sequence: CATSDVRGTQHF. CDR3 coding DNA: TGTGCCACCAGTGACGTGCGGGGGACCCAGCATTTT.

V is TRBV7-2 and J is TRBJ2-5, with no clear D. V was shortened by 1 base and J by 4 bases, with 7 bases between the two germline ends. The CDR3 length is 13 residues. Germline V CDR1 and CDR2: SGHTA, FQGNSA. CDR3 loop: CASSLVQGETQYF. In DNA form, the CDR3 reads TGTGCCAGCAGCTTAGTCCAAGGAGAGACCCAGTACTTC.

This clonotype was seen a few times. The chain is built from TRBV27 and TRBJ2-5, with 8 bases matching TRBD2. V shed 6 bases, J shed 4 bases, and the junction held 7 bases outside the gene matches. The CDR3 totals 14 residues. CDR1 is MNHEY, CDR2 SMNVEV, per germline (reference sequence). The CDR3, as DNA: TGTGCCAGCAGCCCAACCACTAGCGGAGAGACCCAGTACTTC. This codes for CASSPTTSGETQYF.

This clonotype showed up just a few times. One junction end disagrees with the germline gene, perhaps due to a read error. The CDR3 protein is CASSPSGAPASSLHF. The CDR3 DNA reads TGTGCCAGCTCACCTTCGGGGGCCCCGGCTTCATCCCTCCACTTT. This chain uses TRBV18 with TRBJ1-6; possibly TRBD1 for D (6 bases). The CDR3 consists of 15 residues. Germline V gene data show CDR1 as KGHSH and CDR2 as LQKENI.

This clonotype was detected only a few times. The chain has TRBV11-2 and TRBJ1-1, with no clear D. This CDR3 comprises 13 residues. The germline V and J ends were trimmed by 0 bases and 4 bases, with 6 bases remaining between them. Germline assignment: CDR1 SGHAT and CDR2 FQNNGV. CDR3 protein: CASSLEGGTEAFF. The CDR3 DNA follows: TGTGCCAGCAGCTTAGAGGGCGGCACTGAAGCTTTCTTT. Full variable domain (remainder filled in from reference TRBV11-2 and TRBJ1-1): EAGVAQSPRYKIIEKRQSVAFWCNPISGHATLYWYQQILGQGPKLLIQFQNNGVVDDSQLPKDRFSAERLKGVDSTLKIQPAKLEDSAVYLCASSLEGGTEAFFGQGTRLTVV.

The CDR3 loop reads CASSYSAYEQYF. DNA for the CDR3: TGTGCCAGCAGTTATTCGGCCTACGAGCAGTACTTC. The chain has TRBV12-3 or TRBV12-4 and TRBJ2-7; no firm D call. Trimming took 4 bases from V and 2 from J, leaving 6 bases between them. The CDR3 length is 12 residues.

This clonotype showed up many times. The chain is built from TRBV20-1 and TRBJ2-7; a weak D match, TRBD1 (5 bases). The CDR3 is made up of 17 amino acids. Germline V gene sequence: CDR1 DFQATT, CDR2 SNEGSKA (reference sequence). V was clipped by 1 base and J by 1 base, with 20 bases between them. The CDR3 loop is CSARGATGREKSYEQYF. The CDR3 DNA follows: TGCAGTGCTAGAGGGGCGACTGGCAGGGAAAAGTCCTACGAGCAGTACTTC.

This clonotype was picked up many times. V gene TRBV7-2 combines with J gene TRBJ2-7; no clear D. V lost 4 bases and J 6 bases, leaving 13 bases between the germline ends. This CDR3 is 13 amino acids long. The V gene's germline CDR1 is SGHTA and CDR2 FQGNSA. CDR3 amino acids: CASSYRIRTEQYF. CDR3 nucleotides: TGTGCCAGCAGCTATAGGATAAGAACCGAGCAGTACTTC.

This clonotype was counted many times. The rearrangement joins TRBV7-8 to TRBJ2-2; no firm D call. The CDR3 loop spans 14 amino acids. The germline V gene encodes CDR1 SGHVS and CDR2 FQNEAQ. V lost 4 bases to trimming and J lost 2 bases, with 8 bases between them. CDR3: CASSSNGNTGELFF. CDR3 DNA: TGTGCCAGCAGCTCAAACGGAAACACCGGGGAGCTGTTTTTT.

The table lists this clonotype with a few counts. The DNA for the CDR3 is TGTGCCAGCAGCCAGGGGGCGGGAGAATTTTATGAGCAGTTCTTC. Residues: CASSQGAGEFYEQFF. The V and J genes are TRBV5-5 and TRBJ2-1; D possibly corresponds to TRBD1 (8 bases). Looked up from germline, CDR1 is SGHKS and CDR2 is YYEKEE (reference sequence). This CDR3 has 15 residues. Trimming shortened V by 4 bases and J by 8 bases, and 19 bases separated the two germline ends. The complete variable domain, with remaining parts taken from reference TRBV5-5 and TRBJ2-1, reads DAGVTQSPTHLIKTRGQQVTLRCSPISGHKSVSWYQQVLGQGPQFIFQYYEKEERGRGNFPDRFSARQFPNYSSELNVNALLLGDSALYLCASSQGAGEFYEQFFGPGTRLTVL.

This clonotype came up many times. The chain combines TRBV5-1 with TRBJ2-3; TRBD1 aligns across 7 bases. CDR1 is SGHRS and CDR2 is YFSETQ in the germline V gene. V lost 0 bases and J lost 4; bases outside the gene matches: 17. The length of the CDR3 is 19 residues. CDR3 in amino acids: CASSLGERRQGAYPDTQYF. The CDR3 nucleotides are TGCGCCAGCAGCTTGGGGGAGAGAAGACAGGGAGCTTACCCAGATACGCAGTATTTT.

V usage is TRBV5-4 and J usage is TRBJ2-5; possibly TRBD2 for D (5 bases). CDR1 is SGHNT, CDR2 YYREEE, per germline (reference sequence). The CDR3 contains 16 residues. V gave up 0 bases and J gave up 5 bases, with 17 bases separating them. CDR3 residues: CASSLDPGKDWETQYF. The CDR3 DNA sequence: TGTGCCAGCAGCTTGGACCCGGGGAAGGATTGGGAGACCCAGTACTTC.

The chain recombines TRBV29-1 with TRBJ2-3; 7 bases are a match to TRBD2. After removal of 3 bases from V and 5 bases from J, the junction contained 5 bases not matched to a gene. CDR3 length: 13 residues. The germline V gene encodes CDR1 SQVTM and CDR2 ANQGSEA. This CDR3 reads CSVEGGGGDTQYF. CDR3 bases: TGCAGCGTTGAGGGAGGCGGGGGAGATACGCAGTATTTT.

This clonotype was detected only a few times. CDR3 residues: CASSSGTVEKLFF. The CDR3 DNA is TGTGCCAGCAGCTCGGGGACAGTAGAAAAACTGTTTTTT. V gene TRBV11-3 combines with J gene TRBJ1-4; 7 bases align to TRBD1. J was trimmed by 8 bases and V by 4 bases; bases with no gene match: 4. In germline, CDR1 is SGHNT, CDR2 YENEEA. This CDR3 is built from 13 residues.

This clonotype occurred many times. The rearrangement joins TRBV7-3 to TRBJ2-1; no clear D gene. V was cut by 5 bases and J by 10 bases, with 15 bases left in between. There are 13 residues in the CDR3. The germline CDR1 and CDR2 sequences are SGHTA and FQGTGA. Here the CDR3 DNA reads TGTGCCAGCAGCCCGGTGGCGCAGGACGAGCAGTTCTTC. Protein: CASSPVAQDEQFF.

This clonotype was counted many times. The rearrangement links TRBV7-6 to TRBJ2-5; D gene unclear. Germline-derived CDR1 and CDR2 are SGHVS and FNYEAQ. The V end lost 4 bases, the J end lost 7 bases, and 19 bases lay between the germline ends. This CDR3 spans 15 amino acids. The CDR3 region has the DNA TGTGCCAGCAGCTACCCAATCATGGGCTCGGGGACCCAGTACTTC. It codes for CASSYPIMGSGTQYF. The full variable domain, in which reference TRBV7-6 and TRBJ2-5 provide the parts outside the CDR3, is GAGVSQSPRYKVTKRGQDVALRCDPISGHVSLYWYRQALGQGPEFLTYFNYEAQQDKSGLPNDRFSAERPEGSISTLTIQRTEQRDSAMYRCASSYPIMGSGTQYFGPGTRLLVL.

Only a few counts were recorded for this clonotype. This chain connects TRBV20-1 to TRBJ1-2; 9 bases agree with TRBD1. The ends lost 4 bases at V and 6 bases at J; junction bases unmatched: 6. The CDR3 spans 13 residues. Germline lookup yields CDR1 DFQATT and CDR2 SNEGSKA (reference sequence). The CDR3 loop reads CSANLRDRDGYTF. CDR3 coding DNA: TGCAGTGCTAACCTCCGGGACAGGGATGGCTACACCTTC.

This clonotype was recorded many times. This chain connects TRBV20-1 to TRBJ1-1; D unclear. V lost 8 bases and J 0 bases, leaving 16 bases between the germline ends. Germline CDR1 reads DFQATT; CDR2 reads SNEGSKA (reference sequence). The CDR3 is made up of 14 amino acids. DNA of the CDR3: TGCAGTCCAAACTTCGGAGCGATGAACACTGAAGCTTTCTTT. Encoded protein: CSPNFGAMNTEAFF.

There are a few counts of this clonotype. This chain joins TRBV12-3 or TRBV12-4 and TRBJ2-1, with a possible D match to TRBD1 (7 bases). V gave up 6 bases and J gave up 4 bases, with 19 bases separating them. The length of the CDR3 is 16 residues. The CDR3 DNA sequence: TGTGCCAGCAGACCGAACAGGGGAGGCTTGTACAATGAGCAGTTCTTC. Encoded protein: CASRPNRGGLYNEQFF.

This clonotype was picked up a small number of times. CDR3 amino acids: CSVERFGTSHNEQFF. Written as DNA, the CDR3 is TGCAGCGTTGAACGATTCGGGACATCCCACAATGAGCAGTTCTTC. The chain is built from TRBV29-1 and TRBJ2-1; TRBD1 might be the D (6 bases). Germline CDR1 SQVTM, CDR2 ANQGSEA. The CDR3 covers 15 residues. Trimming stripped 2 bases from V and 5 bases from J, with 16 bases between.

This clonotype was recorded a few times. CDR3 sequence: CASSPEGAEKLFF. Here the CDR3 DNA reads TGTGCCAGCAGCCCTGAGGGGGCAGAAAAACTGTTTTTT. The chain links TRBV5-4 to TRBJ1-4, with TRBD1 matching over 7 bases. J was trimmed by 8 bases and V by 4 bases; bases with no gene match: 5. Germline CDR1 is SGHNT and CDR2 is YYREEE (reference sequence). The CDR3 runs 13 residues.

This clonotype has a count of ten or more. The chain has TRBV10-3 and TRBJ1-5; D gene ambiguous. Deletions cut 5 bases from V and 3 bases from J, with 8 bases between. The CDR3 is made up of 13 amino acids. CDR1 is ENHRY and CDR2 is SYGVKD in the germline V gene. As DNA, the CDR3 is TGTGCCATCAGTTCGTATAACAATCAGCCCCAGCATTTT. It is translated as CAISSYNNQPQHF.

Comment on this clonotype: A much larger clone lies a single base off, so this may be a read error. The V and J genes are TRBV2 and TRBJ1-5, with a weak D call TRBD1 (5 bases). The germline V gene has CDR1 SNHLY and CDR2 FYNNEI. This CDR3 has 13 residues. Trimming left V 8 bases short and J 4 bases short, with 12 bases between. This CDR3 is CASGDDRNQPQHF. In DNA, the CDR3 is TGTGCCAGCGGCGACGACAGAAATCAGCCCCAGCATTTT.

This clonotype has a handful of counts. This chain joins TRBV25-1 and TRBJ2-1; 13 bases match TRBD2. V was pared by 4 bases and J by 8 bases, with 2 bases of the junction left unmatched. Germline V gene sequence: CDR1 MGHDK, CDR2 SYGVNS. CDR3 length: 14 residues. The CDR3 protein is CASSGGTSGDEQFF. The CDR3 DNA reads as TGTGCCAGCAGTGGAGGGACTAGCGGGGATGAGCAGTTCTTC. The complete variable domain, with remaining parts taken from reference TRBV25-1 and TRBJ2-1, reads EADIYQTPRYLVIGTGKKITLECSQTMGHDKMYWYQQDPGMELHLIHYSYGVNSTEKGDLSSESTVSRIRTEHFPLTLESARPSHTSQYLCASSGGTSGDEQFFGPGTRLTVL.

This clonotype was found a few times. CDR3 sequence reads: CAWSEGSGSTDTQYF. In DNA, the CDR3 is TGTGCCTGGAGCGAAGGCAGCGGGAGCACAGATACGCAGTATTTT. The V call is TRBV30, the J call TRBJ2-3; the D gene is possibly TRBD2 (6 bases). The CDR3 has 15 amino acids. CDR1 GTSNPN and CDR2 SVGIG come from the germline V gene (reference sequence). Trimming removed 3 bases at V and 0 bases at J, with 13 bases between. The full variable domain, in which reference TRBV30 and TRBJ2-3 provide the parts outside the CDR3, is SQTIHQWPATLVQPVGSPLSLECTVEGTSNPNLYWYRQAAGRGLQLLFYSVGIGQISSEVPQNLSASRPQDRQFILSSKKLLLSDSGFYLCAWSEGSGSTDTQYFGPGTRLTVL.